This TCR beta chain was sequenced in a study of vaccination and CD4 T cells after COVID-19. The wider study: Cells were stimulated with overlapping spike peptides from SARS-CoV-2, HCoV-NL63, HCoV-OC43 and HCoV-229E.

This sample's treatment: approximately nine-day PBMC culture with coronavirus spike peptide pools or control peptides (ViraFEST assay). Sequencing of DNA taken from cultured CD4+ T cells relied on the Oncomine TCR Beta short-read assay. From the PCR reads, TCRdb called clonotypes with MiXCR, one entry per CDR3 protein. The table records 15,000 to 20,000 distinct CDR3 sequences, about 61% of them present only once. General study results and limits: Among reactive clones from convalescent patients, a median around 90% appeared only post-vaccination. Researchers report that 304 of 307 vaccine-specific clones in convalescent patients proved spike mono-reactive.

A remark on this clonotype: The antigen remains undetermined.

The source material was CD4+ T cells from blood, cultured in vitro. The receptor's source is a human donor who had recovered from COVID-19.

CDR3 in amino acids: CATSDLGGGDKETQYF. Here the CDR3 DNA reads TGTGCCACCAGTGATTTGGGCGGGGGGGATAAAGAGACCCAGTACTTC. The chain joins TRBV24-1 to TRBJ2-5, with 9 bases that match TRBD2. The V gene end was trimmed by 0 bases and the J gene end by 3 bases; junction bases not matched to a gene: 4. The length of the CDR3 is 16 residues. CDR1 KGHDR and CDR2 SFDVKD come from the germline V gene.